The 2 T cell receptor beta chains reported below all come from one sample, sequenced in a study of T cell responses to AZD1222 COVID-19 vaccine. The method was immunoSEQ multiplex PCR; TCRdb's version includes in-frame clones alone and lacks a portion of them. Among 75,000 to 100,000 clones listed, over 75% were seen once. Source: peripheral blood, taken on day 0 of AZD1222 vaccination. The source is an adult in good health.

V is TRBV7-2 and J is TRBJ2-7; D ambiguous. Trimming took off 0 bases at V and 2 bases at J, with 5 bases between the two ends. There are 13 residues in the CDR3. Germline lookup yields CDR1 SGHTA and CDR2 FQGNSA. Here the CDR3 reads CASSLAHTYEQYF. In nucleotides, the CDR3 is TGTGCCAGCAGCTTAGCCCATACCTACGAGCAGTACTTC.

The CDR3 DNA sequence: TGTGCCTGGAGTTCAGGGGGAGATCAGCCCCAGCATTTT. This codes for CAWSSGGDQPQHF. The gene calls are TRBV30 and TRBJ1-5, with 7 bases fitting TRBD1. V dropped 2 bases and J dropped 5; count of bases not matched to a gene: 3. The germline gives CDR1 GTSNPN, CDR2 SVGIG (reference sequence). The CDR3 totals 13 residues.